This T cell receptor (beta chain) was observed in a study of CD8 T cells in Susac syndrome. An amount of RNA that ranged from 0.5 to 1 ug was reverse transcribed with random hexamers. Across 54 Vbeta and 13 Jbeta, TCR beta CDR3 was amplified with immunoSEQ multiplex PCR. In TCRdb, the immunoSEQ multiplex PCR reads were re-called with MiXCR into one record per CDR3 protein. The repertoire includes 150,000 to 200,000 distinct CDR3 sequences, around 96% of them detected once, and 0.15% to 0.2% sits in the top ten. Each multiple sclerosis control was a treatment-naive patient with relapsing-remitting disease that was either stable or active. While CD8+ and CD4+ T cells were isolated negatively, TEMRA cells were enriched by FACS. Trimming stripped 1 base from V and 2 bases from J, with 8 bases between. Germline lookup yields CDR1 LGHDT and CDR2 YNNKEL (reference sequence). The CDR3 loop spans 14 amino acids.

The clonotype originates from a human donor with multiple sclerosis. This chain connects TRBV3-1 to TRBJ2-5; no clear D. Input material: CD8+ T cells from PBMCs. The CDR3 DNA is TGTGCCAGCAGCCAAGTGCTCCAGCAAGAGACCCAGTACTTC. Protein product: CASSQVLQQETQYF.